Sequencing of this T cell receptor (beta chain) was carried out in a study of Graves' ophthalmopathy and Graves' hyperthyroidism. The wider study: Researchers obtained peripheral blood at initial diagnosis, before any treatment had begun. Whole-study findings and limits: In blood appeared most of the expanded thyroid clonotypes whose frequency exceeded 0.001.

As to this clonotype: The antigen remains undetermined.

As the template, RNA transcripts were used to amplify TCR beta CDR3 regions. RT-PCR was first run with HTBI primers, then multiplex PCR in a second round. TCRdb re-analysed the multiplex PCR reads in MiXCR, keeping a single row per CDR3 protein. The sample holds 500,000 to 700,000 distinct CDR3 sequences, 20% to 25% seen once. Stable hyperthyroidism meant no progression to ophthalmopathy within 18 months of follow-up. Lactation, pregnancy, uncontrolled infections and other autoimmune diseases were all grounds for excluding patients. The specimen was peripheral blood. The TCR originated in a woman under 30 with stable Graves' hyperthyroidism. Some clones in this sample may be carry-over from other donors' samples.

Here the CDR3 DNA reads TGTGCCAGCAGCCACACACCCTCGCGGGGTGGGAGGGAAGCTTTCTTT. This encodes CASSHTPSRGGREAFF. The genes are TRBV12-3 or TRBV12-4 and TRBJ1-1; D unresolved. The CDR3 runs to 16 residues. V lost 6 bases and J lost 8, with 25 bases in between.